Given below is one T cell receptor beta chain in context. This sample is drawn from a study of cytomegalovirus exposure and HLA in healthy donors. Sequencing used immunoSEQ multiplex PCR; TCRdb keeps in-frame clones, though not all of them. The table records 150,000 to 200,000 clones, roughly nine tenths of them present only once. Trimming cost V 5 bases and J 2 bases, with 16 bases left between them. The CDR3 totals 15 residues. Per the germline V gene, CDR1 is SGHAT and CDR2 is FQNNGV. The specimen sequenced was PBMCs. This rearrangement joins TRBV11-2 to TRBJ2-7, with D possibly matching TRBD1 (5 bases). This clonotype was sampled from a woman younger than 30 in good health and CMV-seropositive. The CDR3 nucleotides are TGTGCCAGCAGCCTGTATATACAGGAGACCTACGAGCAGTACTTC. It is translated as CASSLYIQETYEQYF.